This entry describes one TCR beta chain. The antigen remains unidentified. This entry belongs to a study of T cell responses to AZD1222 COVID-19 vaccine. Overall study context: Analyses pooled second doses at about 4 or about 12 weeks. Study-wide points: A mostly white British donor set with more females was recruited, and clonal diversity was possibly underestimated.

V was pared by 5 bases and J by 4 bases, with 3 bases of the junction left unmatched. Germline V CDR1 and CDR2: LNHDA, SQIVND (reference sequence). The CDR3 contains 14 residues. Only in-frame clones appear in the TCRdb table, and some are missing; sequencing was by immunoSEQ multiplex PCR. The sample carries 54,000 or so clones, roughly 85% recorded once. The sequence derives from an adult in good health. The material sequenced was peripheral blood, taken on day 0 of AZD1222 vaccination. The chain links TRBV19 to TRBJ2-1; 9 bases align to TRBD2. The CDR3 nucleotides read TGTGCCAGTAGTTTAGCGGGGGCTTACAATGAGCAGTTCTTC. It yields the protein CASSLAGAYNEQFF.